The source of this T cell receptor beta chain is a study of shared clonotypes between healthy human individuals. Study-wide results and limits: The study sampled only blood, and tissue repertoires likely differ. Incompleteness in sorted-subset sequencing, despite large depth, was shown by rarefaction. Among several donors, around 5% of naive CD4 clonotypes were found in common.

Cells designated naive CD8 were CD45RO-negative and were positively selected for CCR7, with terminally differentiated effector memory CD45RA+ cells excluded. Generated by immunoSEQ multiplex PCR, the TCRdb table keeps only in-frame clones and is missing some. This sample has roughly 2.1 million clones, with about 93% found just once. For this clone: Its matching antigen is unknown.

CDR1 is MRHNA and CDR2 is SNTAGT in the germline V gene. V gave up 5 bases and J gave up 6 bases, with 15 bases separating them. This CDR3 spans 14 amino acids. This TCR derives from a man younger than 30 in good health. Some clones in this sample may be carry-over from other donors' samples. The rearrangement joins TRBV6-4 to TRBJ2-3; D is possibly TRBD1 (5 bases). The sample taken for sequencing was naive CD8+ T cells from PBMCs. CDR3 in amino acids: CASSWAGFRDTQYF. CDR3 coding DNA: TGTGCCAGCAGTTGGGCAGGGTTTAGGGATACGCAGTATTTT.